The T cell receptor (beta chain) under discussion was sequenced for a study of T cells in tuberculosis. The V end was cut by 4 bases, the J end by 0 bases, with 13 bases between. CDR1 is MNHNS, CDR2 SASEGT, per germline. This CDR3 spans 15 amino acids. The table came from immunoSEQ multiplex PCR; TCRdb's copy has only in-frame clones and leaves some out. The data hold roughly 59,000 clones, with under 90% observed a single time. Thawed, overnight-rested PBMC were stained with GMM-loaded CD1B tetramer, viability dye and anti-CD3, then sorted. CD1B tetramers were loaded with Rhodococcus equi-derived C32 glucose monomycolate. Tetramer-sorted PBMC had been CD14 monocyte-depleted before freezing. From each donor, roughly 100,000 tetramer-negative cells were sorted.

This clonotype was obtained from an adult woman with latent tuberculosis. The V gene is TRBV6-1, the J gene TRBJ2-7, with a tentative D call TRBD1 (7 bases). The sequenced material came from CD1b-GMM tetramer-negative cells sorted from PBMCs. CDR3 nucleotide sequence: TGTGCCAGCAGTGGAGGCCAGGGGGGCTCCTACGAGCAGTACTTC. It encodes CASSGGQGGSYEQYF.